This T cell receptor (beta chain) was profiled in a study of spatial heterogeneity in lung cancer. Study at large: PBMC samples from follow-up, when available, were sequenced at a median of roughly two years post-resection. Detection consistently yielded more beta chains than alpha chains. Averaged across combinations, each unique TCR and UMI pairing appeared more than ten times in raw reads, which were uncorrected.

This clonotype has ten or more counts. Regarding time point: blood at routine non-recurrence follow-up after resection. Unsorted whole RNA of tumor, nontumor lung or frozen PBMC was sequenced. Each TCR cDNA molecule bore a unique molecular identifier. One entry per CDR3 protein, called by TCRdb with MiXCR from the 5' RACE reads. The data hold fewer than 55,000 distinct CDR3 sequences, with around 7% observed a single time. Per the germline V gene, CDR1 is MGHRA and CDR2 is YSYEKL. V lost 8 bases, J lost 2 bases, and 19 bases lay in between. CDR3 length: 15 residues. The source is a female donor with early-stage non-small cell lung cancer. The source was PBMCs, collected at follow-up. The V and J genes are TRBV4-1 and TRBJ2-7; D call uncertain. The CDR3: CASQISVWEPYEQYF. CDR3 coding DNA: TGCGCCAGCCAGATTAGTGTTTGGGAACCCTACGAGCAGTACTTC.